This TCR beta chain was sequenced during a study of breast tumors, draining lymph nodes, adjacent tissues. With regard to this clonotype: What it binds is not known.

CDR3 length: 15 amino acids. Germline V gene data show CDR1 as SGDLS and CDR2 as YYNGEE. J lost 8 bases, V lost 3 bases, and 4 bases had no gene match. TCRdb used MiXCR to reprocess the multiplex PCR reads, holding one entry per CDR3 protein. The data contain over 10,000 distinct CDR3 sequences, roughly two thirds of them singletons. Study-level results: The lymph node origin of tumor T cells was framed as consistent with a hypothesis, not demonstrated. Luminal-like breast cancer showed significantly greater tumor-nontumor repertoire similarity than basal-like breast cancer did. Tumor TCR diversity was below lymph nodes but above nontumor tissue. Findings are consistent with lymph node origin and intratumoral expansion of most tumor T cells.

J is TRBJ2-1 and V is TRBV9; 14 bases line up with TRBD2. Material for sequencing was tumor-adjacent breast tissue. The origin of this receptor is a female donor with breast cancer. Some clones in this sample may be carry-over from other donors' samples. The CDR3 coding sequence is TGTGCCAGCAGCGCGGGACTAGCGGGAGTCGATGAGCAGTTCTTC. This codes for CASSAGLAGVDEQFF.